This T cell receptor (beta chain) was captured in a study of T cell responses to AZD1222 COVID-19 vaccine. Regarding the study as a whole: All repertoire sampling was performed exclusively after the peak T cell response. Clonal diversity was possibly underestimated; the donors were predominantly white British and more often female.

Notes on this clone: Its antigen remains unidentified.

Sequencing was performed with immunoSEQ multiplex PCR; in TCRdb, only in-frame clones are kept and a portion is missing. The repertoire holds about 130,000 clones, more than 85% seen once, with over 7.5% in the top ten. Trimming left V 6 bases short and J 5 bases short, with 14 bases between. The CDR3 is made up of 13 amino acids. CDR1 and CDR2 (germline): SGHRS, YFSETQ. The specimen comprised peripheral blood, sampled on day 0 of AZD1222 vaccination. This sequence joins TRBV5-1 and TRBJ1-2, with D tentatively TRBD1 (6 bases). This clonotype originated in an adult in good health. DNA for the CDR3: TGCGCCAGCACGGGACAAAGACCTTATGGCTACACCTTC. This gives the protein CASTGQRPYGYTF.